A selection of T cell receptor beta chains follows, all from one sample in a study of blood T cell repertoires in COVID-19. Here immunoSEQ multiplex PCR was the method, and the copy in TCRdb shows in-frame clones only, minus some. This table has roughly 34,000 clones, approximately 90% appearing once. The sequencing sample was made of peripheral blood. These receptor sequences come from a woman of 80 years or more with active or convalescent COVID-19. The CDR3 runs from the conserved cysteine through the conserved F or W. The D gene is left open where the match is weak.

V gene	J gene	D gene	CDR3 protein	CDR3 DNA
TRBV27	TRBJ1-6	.	CASSLEGGREASPLHF	TGTGCCAGCAGTTTAGAAGGCGGCAGGGAGGCCTCACCCCTCCACTTT
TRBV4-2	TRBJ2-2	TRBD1	CASSQGQRDTGELFF	TGTGCCAGCAGCCAGGGACAGCGAGACACCGGGGAGCTGTTTTTT
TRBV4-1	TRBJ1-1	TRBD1	CATRQGIGRGTEAFF	TGCGCCACCCGACAGGGAATCGGTAGGGGCACTGAAGCTTTCTTT
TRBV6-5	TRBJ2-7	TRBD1	CASSYTNRGFYEQYF	TGTGCCAGCAGTTACACCAACAGGGGCTTTTACGAGCAGTACTTC
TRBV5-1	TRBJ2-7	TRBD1	CASSKQGTGDYEQYF	TGCGCCAGCAGCAAACAGGGGACCGGGGATTACGAGCAGTACTTC
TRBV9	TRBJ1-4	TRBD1	CASSVLGQGVQGEKLFF	TGTGCCAGCAGCGTACTGGGACAGGGGGTTCAGGGTGAAAAACTGTTTTTT
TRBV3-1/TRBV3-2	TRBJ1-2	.	CASRDKGYGYTF	TGTGCCAGCAGGGACAAGGGCTATGGCTACACCTTC
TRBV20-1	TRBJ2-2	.	CSASLFGGAGTGELFF	TGCAGTGCTAGTCTCTTTGGGGGGGCGGGAACCGGGGAGCTGTTTTTT
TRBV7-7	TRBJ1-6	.	CASSSQGVSPYNSPLHF	TGTGCCAGCAGCTCGCAAGGGGTCAGTCCCTATAATTCACCCCTCCACTTT
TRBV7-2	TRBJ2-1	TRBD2	CASSSVRASGGSYNEQFF	TGTGCCAGCAGCTCAGTAAGGGCTAGCGGGGGGTCCTACAATGAGCAGTTCTTC